Listed here are 25 T cell receptor beta chains from one sample, sequenced in a study of identical twins. TCRdb analysed the 5' RACE reads with MiXCR anew, one entry per CDR3 protein. Of under 1 million distinct CDR3 sequences in the sample, around 12% were seen once. These data were also reused for a study on yellow fever vaccine responses in identical twins.

The sample taken for sequencing was PBMCs. Every receptor here comes from a woman under 30 in good health.

The chain carries TRBV12-3 or TRBV12-4 and TRBJ2-5; 7 bases are a match to TRBD2. J gave up 2 bases and V 5 bases, and 14 bases lay outside the gene matches. CDR3 length: 17 amino acids. This chain's CDR3 is CASSPGRRRGEQETQYF. DNA of the CDR3: TGTGCCAGCAGTCCCGGGAGGAGGAGGGGCGAACAAGAGACCCAGTACTTC.

A few counts support this clonotype. Germline is not matched at one junction end, which may reflect a read error. The chain joins TRBV11-2 to TRBJ2-1; 7 nucleotides align to TRBD2. CDR3 size: 11 residues. The germline V gene has CDR1 SGHAT and CDR2 FQNNGV. The CDR3 nucleotides read TGTGCCAGCAGCTCCGGACTAGAGCGGTTCTTC. Translation: CASSSGLERFF. Filled out from reference TRBV11-2 and TRBJ2-1, the complete variable domain reads EAGVAQSPRYKIIEKRQSVAFWCNPISGHATLYWYQQILGQGPKLLIQFQNNGVVDDSQLPKDRFSAERLKGVDSTLKIQPAKLEDSAVYLCASSSGLERFFGPGTRLTVL.

This sequence joins TRBV4-2 and TRBJ1-1; unclear D gene. The V end lost 0 bases, the J end lost 5 bases, and 10 bases lay between the germline ends. Germline V lookup: CDR1 LGHNA, CDR2 YNFKEQ. This CDR3 is built from 14 residues. The CDR3 here is CASSQEESRTEAFF. For the CDR3, the DNA is TGTGCCAGCAGCCAAGAGGAAAGCAGGACTGAAGCTTTCTTT.

The rearrangement uses TRBV6-5 and TRBJ1-5; tentative D call: TRBD1 (5 bases). CDR1 and CDR2 (germline): MNHEY, SVGAGI. The CDR3 sequence is 14 residues long. Deletions cut 2 bases from V and 4 bases from J, with 9 bases between. CDR3 sequence reads: CASSYDRLNQPQHF. The CDR3 DNA sequence: TGTGCCAGCAGTTACGACAGACTTAATCAGCCCCAGCATTTT.

This clonotype has a handful of counts. V is TRBV29-1 and J is TRBJ2-7, with 8 bases aligning to TRBD2. Per germline, CDR1 SQVTM and CDR2 ANQGSEA. CDR3 length: 13 residues. V was pared by 5 bases and J by 6 bases, with 9 bases of the junction left unmatched. CDR3: CSVHEAGVGEQYF. The CDR3 nucleotides read TGCAGCGTTCATGAAGCGGGAGTCGGCGAGCAGTACTTC.

Only a few counts were recorded for this clonotype. The chain employs TRBV29-1 and TRBJ2-3, with 11 bases aligning to TRBD2. CDR1 is SQVTM, CDR2 ANQGSEA, per germline. CDR3 length: 17 amino acids. Unmatched junction bases numbered 11, after V lost 2 bases and J lost 4 bases. CDR3 loop: CSVELRLAGGFPDTQYF. In DNA, the CDR3 is TGCAGCGTTGAACTTCGGCTAGCGGGAGGTTTCCCAGATACGCAGTATTTT.

The rearrangement joins TRBV5-5 to TRBJ2-5; no clear D gene. CDR3 size: 15 residues. The germline CDR1 and CDR2 sequences are SGHKS and YYEKEE (reference sequence). Deletions cut 0 bases from V and 3 bases from J, with 12 bases between. The DNA of the CDR3 is TGTGCCAGCAGCTTGGCTCCTACGACGAAAGAGACCCAGTACTTC. Its protein product is CASSLAPTTKETQYF.

The rearrangement joins TRBV12-3 or TRBV12-4 to TRBJ2-4; 8 bases map to TRBD1. The CDR3 length is 17 residues. The V segment lost 5 bases and the J segment 0 bases; nucleotides outside the gene matches: 9. In DNA, the CDR3 is TGTGCCAGCAGTCACCGACAGGGGACGATAGCCAAAAACATTCAGTACTTC. Translating gives CASSHRQGTIAKNIQYF.

V usage is TRBV28 and J usage is TRBJ2-2; no reliable D call. This CDR3 comprises 14 residues. The germline V gene encodes CDR1 MDHEN and CDR2 SYDVKM. Trimming removed 5 bases from V and 3 bases from J, with 10 bases in between. CDR3 nucleotides: TGTGCCAGCAGTCAGTCCCCGGACACCGGGGAGCTGTTTTTT. It specifies CASSQSPDTGELFF.

The gene calls are TRBV28 and TRBJ2-7; TRBD2 agrees at 8 bases. CDR3 length: 15 residues. Trimming cost V 5 bases and J 4 bases; bases outside gene matches: 10. Germline V gene lookup returns CDR1 MDHEN and CDR2 SYDVKM. CDR3 sequence reads: CASSPGGGRLYEQYV. In DNA form, the CDR3 reads TGTGCCAGCAGTCCCGGCGGGGGGCGTCTATACGAGCAGTACGTC.

This clonotype was detected only a few times. V gene TRBV7-9 combines with J gene TRBJ1-2; D not resolved. In germline, CDR1 is SEHNR, CDR2 FQNEAQ (reference sequence). This CDR3 is built from 14 residues. Trimming left V 5 bases short and J 4 bases short, with 14 bases between. The CDR3 DNA follows: TGTGCCAGCAGCCCATTCGCGCAGTTCTATGGCTACACCTTC. It specifies CASSPFAQFYGYTF.

Only a few counts were recorded for this clonotype. This rearrangement joins TRBV28 to TRBJ2-2, with D tentatively TRBD2 (6 bases). Trimming stripped 5 bases from V and 0 bases from J, with 19 bases between. Germline lookup yields CDR1 MDHEN and CDR2 SYDVKM. The CDR3 is 18 amino acids. Here the CDR3 DNA reads TGTGCCAGCAGTCCGAACCCCTGGACTACCCCGAACACCGGGGAGCTGTTTTTT. This encodes CASSPNPWTTPNTGELFF.

This rearrangement joins TRBV6-5 to TRBJ1-2, with D unclear. V lost 6 bases, J lost 4 bases, and 12 bases lay in between. The CDR3 runs to 13 residues. CDR1 is MNHEY and CDR2 is SVGAGI in the germline V gene. In DNA form, the CDR3 reads TGTGCCAGCAGCCTACTCAGTGGCTATGGCTACACCTTC. Translated: CASSLLSGYGYTF.

The genes are TRBV27 and TRBJ2-7; TRBD2 matches at 11 bases. J gave up 3 bases and V 3 bases, and 7 bases lay outside the gene matches. Germline V lookup: CDR1 MNHEY, CDR2 SMNVEV (reference sequence). This CDR3 has 16 residues. CDR3 in DNA: TGTGCCAGCAGTTTGGTAGCGGGAGGGCGCAGCTACGAGCAGTACTTC. Its translation is CASSLVAGGRSYEQYF.

This clonotype was seen more than once but under ten times. The chain joins TRBV4-1 to TRBJ2-3; 10 nucleotides align to TRBD2. CDR3 length: 18 residues. CDR1 MGHRA and CDR2 YSYEKL come from the germline V gene. The V gene end was trimmed by 3 bases and the J gene end by 0 bases; junction bases not matched to a gene: 9. Here the CDR3 reads CASSHPLAGEGSTDTQYF. For the CDR3, the DNA is TGCGCCAGCAGCCACCCCCTAGCGGGAGAGGGGAGCACAGATACGCAGTATTTT.

The rearrangement joins TRBV2 to TRBJ2-2; 7 positions agree with TRBD1. Germline values: CDR1 SNHLY, CDR2 FYNNEI. The CDR3 runs to 18 residues. The V and J ends lost 5 bases and 5 bases, in that order; junction bases with no gene match: 17. The chain's CDR3 is CASSFGLWRTGRTGELFF. Written as DNA, the CDR3 is TGTGCCAGCAGTTTCGGTCTTTGGCGGACAGGCCGGACCGGGGAGCTGTTTTTT.

This clonotype has ten or more counts. The chain couples TRBV29-1 to TRBJ2-7; 9 bases agree with TRBD1. Germline CDR1 and CDR2: SQVTM and ANQGSEA. The CDR3 extends over 14 amino acids. V gave up 6 bases and J gave up 3 bases; unmatched junction bases: 9. The CDR3 bases are TGCAGCGTCACCGGGACAGGGAAAAACTACGAGCAGTACTTC. It encodes CSVTGTGKNYEQYF.

The chain joins TRBV7-6 to TRBJ2-1, with D uncertain. CDR3 length equals 17 residues. V shed 2 bases and J shed 0 bases, with 14 bases lying between them. CDR1 is SGHVS, CDR2 FNYEAQ, per germline. CDR3 coding DNA: TGTGCCAGCAGCTTAATCGATGCACACCTCTCCTACAATGAGCAGTTCTTC. Amino acids: CASSLIDAHLSYNEQFF.

This clonotype was recorded at least ten times. This chain joins TRBV12-3 or TRBV12-4 and TRBJ1-5, with 8 positions matching TRBD1. The ends lost 5 bases at V and 4 bases at J; junction bases unmatched: 4. This CDR3 has 14 amino acids. The CDR3, as DNA: TGTGCCAGCAGTGAGGGACAGGATAATCAGCCCCAGCATTTT. This translates into CASSEGQDNQPQHF.

In its sample, this clonotype was seen a few times. The chain links TRBV10-3 to TRBJ2-1; a weak D match, TRBD2 (6 bases). The germline CDR1 and CDR2 sequences are ENHRY and SYGVKD. Trimming pared 4 bases from V and 10 bases from J, leaving 14 bases between. The CDR3 contains 13 residues. The CDR3 sequence: CAISVVVRDEQFF. The CDR3, as DNA: TGTGCCATCAGTGTCGTGGTGCGGGACGAGCAGTTCTTC.

V usage is TRBV12-3 or TRBV12-4 and J usage is TRBJ1-1; D is unclear. The CDR3 loop spans 14 amino acids. Between the trimmed V and J ends, which lost 6 bases and 0 bases, there was a span of 11 bases. The CDR3 nucleotides read TGTGCCAGCAGGGATGATGGGTTGAACACTGAAGCTTTCTTT. Translation gives CASRDDGLNTEAFF.

The rearrangement uses TRBV25-1 and TRBJ1-4; the D is unclear. Germline assignment: CDR1 MGHDK and CDR2 SYGVNS. CDR3 length: 16 amino acids. Trimming cost V 5 bases and J 2 bases, with 15 bases left between them. DNA for the CDR3: TGTGCCAGCAGTAACGGACTCGAGGTCACTAATGAAAAACTGTTTTTT. Amino acid sequence: CASSNGLEVTNEKLFF.

The rearrangement joins TRBV4-1 to TRBJ1-4; D remains unclear. The germline V gene encodes CDR1 MGHRA and CDR2 YSYEKL. This CDR3 is 14 amino acids long. Trimming pared 1 base from V and 4 bases from J, leaving 7 bases between. The DNA for the CDR3 is TGCGCCAGCAGCCAAGCTGCAAATAATGAAAAACTGTTTTTT. It encodes CASSQAANNEKLFF.

This clonotype was recorded at least ten times. V usage is TRBV5-1 and J usage is TRBJ1-1, with D perhaps TRBD1 (5 bases). V dropped 5 bases and J dropped 0 bases, with 14 bases sitting between them. CDR3 length: 15 residues. Germline values: CDR1 SGHRS, CDR2 YFSETQ. The CDR3 sequence is CASRRWDGLNTEAFF. The CDR3 coding sequence is TGCGCCAGCAGACGCTGGGACGGATTGAACACTGAAGCTTTCTTT.

The rearrangement links TRBV7-8 to TRBJ2-3; TRBD2 might be the D (7 bases). Between the trimmed V and J ends, which lost 5 bases and 2 bases, there was a span of 20 bases. The germline V gene encodes CDR1 SGHVS and CDR2 FQNEAQ. The CDR3 covers 17 residues. CDR3 sequence (DNA): TGTGCCAGCAGCCCAACAACAGGGAGGGGTGACACAGATACGCAGTATTTT. This translates into CASSPTTGRGDTDTQYF.